The 32 T cell receptor delta chains below all came from one sample that was sequenced in a study of Vδ1+ human thymocytes. General study findings and limits: Thymic TRG and TRD repertoires appeared highly polyclonal, with Gaussian CDR3 length distributions.

Their specific antigens are unknown. Sequences come from RNA converted to cDNA by reverse transcription. CDR3 amplicons came from multiplex PCR with pooled V-gene forward and constant-region reverse primers. TCRdb called clones anew from the multiplex PCR reads with CATT. The sample contains 20,000 to 25,000 delta-chain clones, around 7.4% of which appear only once. Specimen: Vdelta1+ gamma-delta thymocytes from the thymus. The subset: FACS-sorted CD3+ TCRalphabeta- TCRVdelta1+ TCRVdelta2- thymocytes. The source of these receptors is a child less than two years old who had congenital heart surgery.

V gene TRDV1 combines with J gene TRDJ1; TRDD3 is a possible D gene (6 bases). This CDR3 comprises 17 residues. The germline V gene has CDR1 TSWWSYY and CDR2 QGS. Trimming removed 1 base at V and 4 bases at J, with 19 bases between. The CDR3 nucleotides are TGTGCTCTTGGGGAACGGCTACCTGAGGGGGGAAGCGATAAACTCATCTTT. Encoded protein: CALGERLPEGGSDKLIF.

V is TRDV1 and J is TRDJ1; D ambiguous. Here the J gene came from matching the DNA to germline, since TCRdb omits it. Germline V gene data show CDR1 as TSWWSYY and CDR2 as QGS. With 4 bases removed from V and 0 bases from J, the gap between germline ends came to 15 bases. The CDR3 consists of 16 residues. The CDR3 is CALGGARHRYTDKLIF. The CDR3 nucleotides are TGTGCTCTTGGGGGAGCCCGCCACCGGTACACCGATAAACTCATCTTT.

The rearrangement uses TRDV1 and TRDJ2, with TRDD3 as a possible D gene (5 bases). Germline CDR1 and CDR2: TSWWSYY and QGS. This CDR3 region has 18 residues. Trimming removed 4 bases at V and 1 base at J, with 19 bases between. The chain's CDR3 is CALGGLSDRTGLTAQLFF. The CDR3 DNA reads as TGTGCTCTTGGGGGTCTTTCTGACCGTACTGGTTTGACAGCACAACTCTTCTTT.

This clone has more than one count but fewer than ten. The rearrangement joins TRDV1 to TRDJ1; 10 bases align to TRDD3. V lost 1 base, J lost 7 bases, and 21 bases stayed unmatched. CDR3 length: 20 residues. Germline-derived CDR1 and CDR2 are TSWWSYY and QGS. This CDR3 is CALGERPSYTGGWGVLKLIF. In nucleotides, the CDR3 is TGTGCTCTTGGGGAACGGCCTTCCTATACTGGGGGATGGGGTGTTCTTAAACTCATCTTT.

This clone was seen a handful of times. V and J are TRDV1 and TRDJ1; 12 positions match TRDD3. The V gene's germline CDR1 is TSWWSYY and CDR2 QGS. J lost 0 bases, V lost 0 bases, and 8 bases had no gene match. The CDR3 consists of 19 residues. CDR3 nucleotides: TGTGCTCTTGGGGAACTTCCGTACTGGGGGATACCCTACACCGATAAACTCATCTTT. Protein sequence: CALGELPYWGIPYTDKLIF.

V usage is TRDV1 and J usage is TRDJ1; 9 nucleotides line up with TRDD3. The germline CDR1 and CDR2 sequences are TSWWSYY and QGS. There are 22 residues in the CDR3. Trimming at V came to 2 bases and at J to 0 bases, leaving 22 bases not matched to a gene. The chain's CDR3 is CALGERTFLKAGGSPYTDKLIF. CDR3 bases: TGTGCTCTTGGGGAAAGAACCTTCCTTAAGGCTGGGGGATCCCCGTACACCGATAAACTCATCTTT.

This clone came up a few times. The genes are TRDV1 and TRDJ1, with TRDD3 matching 8 bases. Germline V gene data show CDR1 as TSWWSYY and CDR2 as QGS. Unmatched junction bases numbered 12, after V lost 9 bases and J lost 3 bases. The CDR3 spans 15 residues. DNA of the CDR3: TGTGCTCTAGGACTGGGGGCCCGCAGGTCCGATAAACTCATCTTT. Protein product: CALGLGARRSDKLIF.

As regards this clone: A single base separates this from a much larger clone, so it may be a read error. The genes are TRDV2 and TRDJ2; TRDD3 matches at 10 bases. This CDR3 has 16 residues. Germline assignment: CDR1 GEAIGNYY and CDR2 EKD. CDR3 nucleotide sequence: TGTGCCTGTGGCACCGGGGGATACGCTTTGACAGCACAACTCTTCTTT. Encoded protein: CACGTGGYALTAQLFF.

The sample holds a few counts of this clone. The chain uses TRDV1 and TRDJ1; 9 bases match TRDD3. Germline trimming cut 1 base from V and 0 bases from J; bases unmatched to any gene: 39. Germline CDR1 is TSWWSYY and CDR2 is QGS. This CDR3 region has 28 residues. DNA of the CDR3: TGTGCTCTTGGGGAACCCACCACCCCCTTCCTCGGGAAATTCAAACTGGGGGACCGTTTGTCGTACACCGATAAACTCATCTTT. Protein: CALGEPTTPFLGKFKLGDRLSYTDKLIF.

This clone ranks as medium-sized. The rearrangement joins TRDV2 to TRDJ1; D unclear. Trimming removed 6 bases at V and 0 bases at J, with 19 bases between. This CDR3 is 16 amino acids long. Germline V gene data show CDR1 as GEAIGNYY and CDR2 as EKD. The CDR3 region has the DNA TGTGCCTGTCCGCGTATGGATCCCCTGTACACCGATAAACTCATCTTT. Translating gives CACPRMDPLYTDKLIF.

The rearrangement links TRDV1 to TRDJ1; D tentatively reads TRDD2 or TRDD3 (7 bases each). This CDR3 region has 15 residues. Germline V gene sequence: CDR1 TSWWSYY, CDR2 QGS. V lost 4 bases and J lost 5, with 17 bases in between. The CDR3 sequence: CALGGSFLLGDKLIF. DNA of the CDR3: TGTGCTCTTGGGGGATCTTTCCTACTGGGGGATAAACTCATCTTT.

This chain connects TRDV1 to TRDJ1; 9 bases agree with TRDD3. CDR1 is TSWWSYY and CDR2 is QGS in the germline V gene. With 5 bases clipped from V and 0 bases from J, the junction kept 25 bases outside the gene matches. The CDR3 is 22 residues long. The CDR3 DNA sequence: TGTGCTCTTGGGCCCGCACCCAAGGTAGACTGGGGGACCCAGCAAAACACCGATAAACTCATCTTT. This codes for CALGPAPKVDWGTQQNTDKLIF.

The V gene is TRDV1, the J gene TRDJ1; 9 nucleotides align to TRDD3. The J gene, not given by TCRdb, was assigned here from a germline match of the nucleotide sequence. There are 30 residues in the CDR3. Germline V gene sequence: CDR1 TSWWSYY, CDR2 QGS. V lost 0 bases and J lost 0; bases outside the gene matches: 44. The DNA of the CDR3 is TGTGCTCTTGGGGAACTATTAAAGGGTTCCTACCAACGCCCCAACTGGTTAAACTGGGGGACCGAGCCGTACACCGATAAACTCATCTTT. The encoded protein is CALGELLKGSYQRPNWLNWGTEPYTDKLIF.

This clone has only a few counts. The gene calls are TRDV2 and TRDJ1; TRDD3 aligns across 10 bases. CDR1 GEAIGNYY and CDR2 EKD come from the germline V gene. The V segment lost 3 bases and the J segment 5 bases; nucleotides outside the gene matches: 14. CDR3 length: 17 residues. CDR3 amino acids: CACDFPLGDPTPDKLIF. As DNA, the CDR3 is TGTGCCTGTGACTTCCCACTGGGGGATCCCACACCGGATAAACTCATCTTT.

The genes are TRDV1 and TRDJ1; D could derive from TRDD2 or TRDD3 (5 bases each). V dropped 1 base and J dropped 0 bases, with 18 bases sitting between them. Germline-derived CDR1 and CDR2 are TSWWSYY and QGS. This CDR3 contains 18 residues. CDR3 in amino acids: CALGERRAYWRYTDKLIF. The CDR3 region has the DNA TGTGCTCTTGGGGAACGACGGGCCTACTGGCGTTACACCGATAAACTCATCTTT.

The rearrangement links TRDV1 to TRDJ1; 10 bases are shared with TRDD3. Here the J gene was assigned by germline matching of the DNA, as TCRdb has none. The germline gives CDR1 TSWWSYY, CDR2 QGS. The CDR3 consists of 21 residues. V gave up 0 bases and J gave up 1 base; unmatched junction bases: 17. CDR3: CALGELSRTVRGIRGTDKLIF. For the CDR3, the DNA is TGTGCTCTTGGGGAACTATCGCGCACCGTACGGGGGATACGAGGCACCGATAAACTCATCTTT.

This clone has a handful of counts. The chain recombines TRDV1 with TRDJ1; D call uncertain. The V end lost 1 base, the J end lost 0 bases, and 15 bases lay between the germline ends. The germline CDR1 and CDR2 sequences are TSWWSYY and QGS. The CDR3 consists of 17 residues. CDR3 bases: TGTGCTCTTGGGGAACGCCGCCAACTGCCGGACACCGATAAACTCATCTTT. Protein: CALGERRQLPDTDKLIF.

This clone was seen more than once but under ten times. A read error may be the cause here, since a much bigger clone is one base away. The V and J genes are TRDV2 and TRDJ3; D is unresolved. The germline CDR1 and CDR2 sequences are GEAIGNYY and EKD. CDR3 size: 18 residues. V was pared by 2 bases and J by 0 bases, with 13 bases between. CDR3 nucleotide sequence: TGTGCCTGTGACATCGGACTTCTAAACTCCTGGGACACCCGACAGATGTTTTTC. Protein product: CACDIGLLNSWDTRQMFF.

This clone was detected only a few times. The J gene is TRDJ1, the V gene TRDV1; tentatively, D is TRDD3 (5 bases). The V and J ends lost 6 bases and 4 bases respectively, with 21 bases between them. This CDR3 contains 16 residues. CDR1 TSWWSYY and CDR2 QGS come from the germline V gene. The CDR3 DNA reads as TGTGCTCTTGGCCCGGTTCCCCGGGGGTGGGTCGATAAACTCATCTTT. It translates to CALGPVPRGWVDKLIF.

The rearrangement uses TRDV1 and TRDJ1; 10 bases fit TRDD3. V gave up 0 bases and J gave up 1 base; unmatched junction bases: 8. The CDR3 consists of 18 residues. In germline, CDR1 is TSWWSYY, CDR2 QGS. CDR3 bases: TGTGCTCTTGGGGAACTCTCGGGGGGGATACGCCTCACCGATAAACTCATCTTT. It yields the protein CALGELSGGIRLTDKLIF.

The genes are TRDV1 and TRDJ1; 8 bases are shared with TRDD3. This CDR3 comprises 19 residues. The V gene end was trimmed by 7 bases and the J gene end by 0 bases; junction bases not matched to a gene: 19. Germline V gene data show CDR1 as TSWWSYY and CDR2 as QGS. The CDR3 bases are TGTGCTCTTGCTACCCGGCCCTTTTCACTGGGGGGTTACACCGATAAACTCATCTTT. Translated, it gives CALATRPFSLGGYTDKLIF.

No J gene was assigned, while the V gene was called as TRDV1; the D call TRDD3 from the table was never checked on the DNA. The CDR3 has 22 residues. Germline V lookup: CDR1 TSWWSYY, CDR2 QGS. CDR3 bases: TGTGCTCTTGGGAACCCCATGTTCCTACTCCCGACTGGGGGACCGTACACCGATAAACACATCTTT. Protein: CALGNPMFLLPTGGPYTDKHIF.

The chain couples TRDV1 to TRDJ1; D may match TRDD2 or TRDD3 (5 bases each). The V end lost 1 base, the J end lost 0 bases, and 21 bases lay between the germline ends. The CDR3 is 19 residues long. CDR1 TSWWSYY and CDR2 QGS come from the germline V gene. In DNA, the CDR3 is TGTGCTCTTGGGGAACGTCTCCCTACCGGGATCGTCTACACCGATAAACTCATCTTT. It is translated as CALGERLPTGIVYTDKLIF.

The chain employs TRDV1 and TRDJ1, with 10 bases matching TRDD3. The length of the CDR3 is 18 residues. Per the germline V gene, CDR1 is TSWWSYY and CDR2 is QGS. V dropped 8 bases and J dropped 3; count of bases not matched to a gene: 18. The CDR3 is CALITRITSGGYSDKLIF. The CDR3 DNA is TGTGCTCTTATTACAAGGATCACCTCTGGGGGATATTCCGATAAACTCATCTTT.

This clone was counted between two and nine times. The chain recombines TRDV1 with TRDJ1; tentative D call: TRDD3 (5 bases). Trimming pared 4 bases from V and 0 bases from J, leaving 18 bases between. The CDR3 contains 17 residues. Germline CDR1 is TSWWSYY and CDR2 is QGS. DNA for the CDR3: TGTGCTCTTGGGGCACTCTCTGGGCGGTCCTACACCGATAAACTCATCTTT. It is translated as CALGALSGRSYTDKLIF.

V and J are TRDV1 and TRDJ1; 7 bases map to TRDD3. Since TCRdb gives no J gene, matching the DNA to germline was used here to assign it. Germline CDR1 TSWWSYY, CDR2 QGS. CDR3 length: 23 residues. V gave up 5 bases and J gave up 0 bases; unmatched junction bases: 30. This CDR3 reads CALGTPRALSPTGGGPYTDKLIF. The CDR3 DNA reads as TGTGCTCTTGGGACCCCAAGGGCCTTAAGTCCCACTGGTGGGGGACCCTACACCGATAAACTCATCTTT.

V usage is TRDV1 and J usage is TRDJ1; D call uncertain. Germline CDR1 is TSWWSYY and CDR2 is QGS. The CDR3 is made up of 16 amino acids. V was clipped by 2 bases and J by 0 bases, with 13 bases between them. The chain's CDR3 is CALGEYRGLYTDKLIF. The CDR3 region has the DNA TGTGCTCTTGGGGAATACCGCGGACTCTACACCGATAAACTCATCTTT.

This chain joins TRDV1 and TRDJ1; possible D gene TRDD3, 6 bases. V lost 1 base and J 0 bases, leaving 24 bases between the germline ends. The CDR3 loop spans 20 amino acids. CDR1 TSWWSYY and CDR2 QGS come from the germline V gene. CDR3 region: CALGEPLPLGAARYTDKLIF. CDR3 bases: TGTGCTCTTGGGGAACCGCTTCCCTTGGGGGCCGCAAGGTACACCGATAAACTCATCTTT.

The gene calls are TRDV2 and TRDJ1; D gene unclear. V dropped 1 base and J dropped 7 bases, with 21 bases sitting between them. There are 16 residues in the CDR3. CDR1 and CDR2 (germline): GEAIGNYY, EKD. Here the CDR3 DNA reads TGTGCCTGTGACACGGAGCGACCGGTACTGTATTGTAAACTCATCTTT. Amino acid sequence: CACDTERPVLYCKLIF.

This clone has a handful of counts. This chain uses TRDV1 with TRDJ1; 9 nucleotides match TRDD3. With V trimmed by 0 bases and J by 0 bases, 20 bases remained unmatched. Germline CDR1 TSWWSYY, CDR2 QGS. The CDR3 runs to 22 residues. The CDR3, as DNA: TGTGCTCTTGGGGAACTTGAACGAGGACTGGGGGACCCTCGAGGGTACACCGATAAACTCATCTTT. Its translation: CALGELERGLGDPRGYTDKLIF.

The gene calls are TRDV1 and TRDJ1, with D possibly matching TRDD3 (7 bases). This CDR3 spans 23 amino acids. The V end lost 1 base, the J end lost 0 bases, and 33 bases lay between the germline ends. Germline CDR1 TSWWSYY, CDR2 QGS. CDR3 coding DNA: TGTGCTCTTGGGGAACCCGGGCCTTCCCGATTCGTAGGGGGATTTCGCGACACCGATAAACTCATCTTT. Protein product: CALGEPGPSRFVGGFRDTDKLIF.

This rearrangement joins TRDV1 to TRDJ1; TRDD3 matches at 13 bases. Germline CDR1 reads TSWWSYY; CDR2 reads QGS. After removal of 0 bases from V and 3 bases from J, the junction contained 25 bases not matched to a gene. This CDR3 region has 24 residues. DNA of the CDR3: TGTGCTCTTGGGGAACTAAAGATAGTTCCCCCCATGACGTACTGGGGGATACGGGCCGATAAACTCATCTTT. Translated: CALGELKIVPPMTYWGIRADKLIF.